This TCR beta chain came from a study of blood T cell repertoires in COVID-19. Study-level information: T cells, B-cell-depleted T cells, or PBMCs provided the cDNA or gDNA that served as material.

Assay used: immunoSEQ multiplex PCR; TCRdb lists only in-frame clones, some missing. The sample includes approximately 170,000 clones, 80% to 90% seen only once; the top ten take less than 3.5%. V lost 1 base and J lost 5; bases outside the gene matches: 8. Germline V gene data show CDR1 as SGHNT and CDR2 as YYREEE (reference sequence). The CDR3 is 15 residues long. Sequencing input: peripheral blood. The receptor's source is a woman older than 75 with COVID-19, enrolled during active disease. The chain carries TRBV5-4 and TRBJ2-5; TRBD2 aligns across 7 bases. CDR3 in DNA: TGTGCCAGCAGCTTGTTCGGGGGGTGGGAGGAGACCCAGTACTTC. Translation gives CASSLFGGWEETQYF.